The present TCR beta chain was sequenced within a study of T cell changes during pregnancy in multiple sclerosis. Sequenced by immunoSEQ multiplex PCR; TCRdb stores in-frame clones only, minus some. The sample yields about 98,000 clones, about 91% seen once. This clone appeared a single time. The V and J ends lost 1 base and 5 bases respectively, with 24 bases between them. CDR1 and CDR2 (germline): SGHDT, YYEEEE. The CDR3 has 18 amino acids. The rearrangement links TRBV5-6 to TRBJ1-1; possible D gene TRBD1, 6 bases. The sample in question was peripheral blood, obtained after pregnancy. The TCR comes from a female donor in good health, enrolled as a control in a pregnancy study. CDR3 amino acids: CASSLSPIGQPSRTEAFF. CDR3 DNA: TGTGCCAGCAGCTTGTCCCCGATTGGACAGCCCTCGAGGACTGAAGCTTTCTTT.